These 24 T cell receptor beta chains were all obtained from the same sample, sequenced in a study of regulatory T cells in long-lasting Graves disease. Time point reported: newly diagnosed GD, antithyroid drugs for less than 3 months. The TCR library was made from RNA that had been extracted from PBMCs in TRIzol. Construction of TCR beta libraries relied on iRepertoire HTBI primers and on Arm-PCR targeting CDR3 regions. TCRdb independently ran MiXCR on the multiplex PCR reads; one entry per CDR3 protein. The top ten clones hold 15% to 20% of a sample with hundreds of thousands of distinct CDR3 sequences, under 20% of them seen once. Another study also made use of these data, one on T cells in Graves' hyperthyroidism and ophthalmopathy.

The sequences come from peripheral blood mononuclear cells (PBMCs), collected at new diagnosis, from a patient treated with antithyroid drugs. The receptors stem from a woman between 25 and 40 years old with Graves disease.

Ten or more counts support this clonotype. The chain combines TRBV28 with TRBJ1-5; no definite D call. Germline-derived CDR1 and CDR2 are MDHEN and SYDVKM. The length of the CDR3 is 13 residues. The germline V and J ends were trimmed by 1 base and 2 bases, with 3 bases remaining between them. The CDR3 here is CASSLFGNQPQHF. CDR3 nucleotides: TGTGCCAGCAGTTTATTTGGCAATCAGCCCCAGCATTTT.

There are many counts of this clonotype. The CDR3 region is CAIRTQGAVAFF. CDR3 nucleotides: TGTGCCATCAGGACACAGGGGGCAGTAGCTTTCTTT. V usage is TRBV10-3 and J usage is TRBJ1-1; 9 bases agree with TRBD1. CDR3 length equals 12 residues. The trim removed 6 bases at V and 10 bases at J, leaving 6 bases unmatched. CDR1 and CDR2 from the germline V gene are ENHRY and SYGVKD.

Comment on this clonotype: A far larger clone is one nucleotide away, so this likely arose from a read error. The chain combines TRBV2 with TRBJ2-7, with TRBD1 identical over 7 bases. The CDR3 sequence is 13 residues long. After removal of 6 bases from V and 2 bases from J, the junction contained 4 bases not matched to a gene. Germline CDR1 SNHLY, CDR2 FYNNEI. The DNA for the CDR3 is TGTGCCAGCAGCCGGGACAGCGCCTACGAGCAGTACTTC. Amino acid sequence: CASSRDSAYEQYF.

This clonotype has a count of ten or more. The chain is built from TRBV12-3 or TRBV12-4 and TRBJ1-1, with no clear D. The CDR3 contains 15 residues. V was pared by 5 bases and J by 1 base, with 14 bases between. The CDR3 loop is CASSDTGRGNTEAFF. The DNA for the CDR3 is TGTGCCAGCAGTGACACCGGAAGAGGGAACACTGAAGCTTTCTTT.

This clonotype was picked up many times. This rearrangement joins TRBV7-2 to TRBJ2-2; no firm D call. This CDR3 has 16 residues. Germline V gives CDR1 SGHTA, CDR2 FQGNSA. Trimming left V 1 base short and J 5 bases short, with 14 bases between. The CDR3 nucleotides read TGTGCCAGCAGCTTAGGGCCGAGTGACTGGACCGGGGAGCTGTTTTTT. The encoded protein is CASSLGPSDWTGELFF.

As DNA, the CDR3 is TGTGCCAGTAGCAGCCCGGCGGGAGCGGATGAGCAGTTCTTC. Encoded protein: CASSSPAGADEQFF. The chain has TRBV19 and TRBJ2-1; 7 positions match TRBD2. Germline CDR1 LNHDA, CDR2 SQIVND (reference sequence). V dropped 6 bases and J dropped 8; count of bases not matched to a gene: 10. This CDR3 contains 14 residues. The full variable domain, with the rest looked up from reference TRBV19 and TRBJ2-1, is DGGITQSPKYLFRKEGQNVTLSCEQNLNHDAMYWYRQDPGQGLRLIYYSQIVNDFQKGDIAEGYSVSREKKESFPLTVTSAQKNPTAFYLCASSSPAGADEQFFGPGTRLTVL.

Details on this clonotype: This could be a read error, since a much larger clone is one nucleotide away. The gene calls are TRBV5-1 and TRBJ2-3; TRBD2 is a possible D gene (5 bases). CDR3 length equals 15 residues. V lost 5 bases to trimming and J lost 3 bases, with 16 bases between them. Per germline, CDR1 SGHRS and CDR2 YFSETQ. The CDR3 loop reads CASSSGIRATDTQYF. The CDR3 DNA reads TGCGCCAGCAGTTCCGGGATCAGAGCTACAGATACGCAGTATTTT.

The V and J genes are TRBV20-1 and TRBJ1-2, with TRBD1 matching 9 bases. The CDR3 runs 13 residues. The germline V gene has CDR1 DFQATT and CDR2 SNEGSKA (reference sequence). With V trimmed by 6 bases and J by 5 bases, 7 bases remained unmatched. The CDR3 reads CSARDRVEYGYTF. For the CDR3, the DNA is TGCAGTGCAAGGGACAGGGTCGAATATGGCTACACCTTC.

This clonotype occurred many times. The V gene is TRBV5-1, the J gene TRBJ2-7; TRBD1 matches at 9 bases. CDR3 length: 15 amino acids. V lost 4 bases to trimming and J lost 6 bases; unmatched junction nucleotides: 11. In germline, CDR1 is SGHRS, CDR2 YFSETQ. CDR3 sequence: CASSPQGQGAGEQYF. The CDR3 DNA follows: TGCGCCAGCAGCCCGCAGGGACAGGGCGCGGGCGAGCAGTACTTC.

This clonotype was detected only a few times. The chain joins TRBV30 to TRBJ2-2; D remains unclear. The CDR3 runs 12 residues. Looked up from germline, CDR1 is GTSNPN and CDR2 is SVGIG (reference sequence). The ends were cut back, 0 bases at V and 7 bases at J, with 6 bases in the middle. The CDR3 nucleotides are TGTGCCTGGAGTGTATTTGTCGGGGAGCTGTTTTTT. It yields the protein CAWSVFVGELFF.

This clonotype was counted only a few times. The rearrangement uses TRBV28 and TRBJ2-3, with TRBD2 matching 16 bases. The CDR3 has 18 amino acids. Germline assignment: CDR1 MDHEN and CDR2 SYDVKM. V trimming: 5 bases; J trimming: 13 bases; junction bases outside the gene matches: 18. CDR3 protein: CASSALAGTSGRAGKEYF. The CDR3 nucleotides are TGTGCCAGCAGTGCTCTAGCCGGGACTAGCGGGAGGGCCGGGAAGGAGTATTTT.

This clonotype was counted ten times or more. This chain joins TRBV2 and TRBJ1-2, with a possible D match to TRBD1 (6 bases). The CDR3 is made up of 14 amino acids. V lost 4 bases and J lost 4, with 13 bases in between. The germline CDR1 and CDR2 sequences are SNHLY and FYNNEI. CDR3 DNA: TGTGCCAGCAGTGGTCAAACAGGGACCTATGGCTACACCTTC. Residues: CASSGQTGTYGYTF.

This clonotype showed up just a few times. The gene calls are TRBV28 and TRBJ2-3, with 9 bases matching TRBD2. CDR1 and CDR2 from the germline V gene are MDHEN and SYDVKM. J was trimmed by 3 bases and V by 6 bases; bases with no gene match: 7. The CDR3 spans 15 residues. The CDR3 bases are TGTGCCAGCAGATATAGCGGGAGCGGTACAGATACGCAGTATTTT. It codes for CASRYSGSGTDTQYF.

This chain's CDR3 is CAWTQERLATDTQYF. In DNA form, the CDR3 reads TGTGCCTGGACCCAGGAACGACTAGCCACAGATACGCAGTATTTT. The chain has TRBV30 and TRBJ2-3, with 7 bases that match TRBD2. The ends lost 4 bases at V and 2 bases at J; junction bases unmatched: 9. Germline CDR1 GTSNPN, CDR2 SVGIG (reference sequence). The CDR3 extends over 15 amino acids.

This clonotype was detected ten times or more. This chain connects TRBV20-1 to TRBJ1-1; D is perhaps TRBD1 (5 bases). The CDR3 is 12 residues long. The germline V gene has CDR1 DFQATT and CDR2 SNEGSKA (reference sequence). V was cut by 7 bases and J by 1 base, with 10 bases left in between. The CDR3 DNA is TGCAGTGGCCGGGACGGGAACACTGAAGCTTTCTTT. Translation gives CSGRDGNTEAFF.

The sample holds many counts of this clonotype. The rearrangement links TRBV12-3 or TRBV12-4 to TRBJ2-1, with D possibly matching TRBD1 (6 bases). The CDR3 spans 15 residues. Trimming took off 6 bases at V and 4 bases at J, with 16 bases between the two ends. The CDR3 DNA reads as TGTGCCAGCAGGTCACAGGGTGGGGGTTACAATGAGCAGTTCTTC. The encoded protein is CASRSQGGGYNEQFF.

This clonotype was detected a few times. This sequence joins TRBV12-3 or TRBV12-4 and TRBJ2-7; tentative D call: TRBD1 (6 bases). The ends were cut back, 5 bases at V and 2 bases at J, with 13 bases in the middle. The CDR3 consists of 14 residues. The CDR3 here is CASSAGTRTYEQYF. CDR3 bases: TGTGCCAGCAGTGCCGGGACACGAACCTACGAGCAGTACTTC.

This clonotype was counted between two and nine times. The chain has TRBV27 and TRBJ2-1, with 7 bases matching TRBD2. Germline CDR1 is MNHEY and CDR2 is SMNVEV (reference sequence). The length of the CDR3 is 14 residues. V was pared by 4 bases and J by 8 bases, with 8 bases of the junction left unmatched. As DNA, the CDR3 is TGTGCCAGCAGTTCTCCGACTAGCTGGTATGAGCAGTTCTTC. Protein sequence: CASSSPTSWYEQFF.

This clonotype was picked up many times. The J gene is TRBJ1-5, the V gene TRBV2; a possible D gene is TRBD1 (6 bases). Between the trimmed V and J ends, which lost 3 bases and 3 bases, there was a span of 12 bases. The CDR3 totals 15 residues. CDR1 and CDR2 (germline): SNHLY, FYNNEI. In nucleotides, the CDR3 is TGTGCCAGCAGTGAGGACAGCCTAATCAATCAGCCCCAGCATTTT. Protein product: CASSEDSLINQPQHF.

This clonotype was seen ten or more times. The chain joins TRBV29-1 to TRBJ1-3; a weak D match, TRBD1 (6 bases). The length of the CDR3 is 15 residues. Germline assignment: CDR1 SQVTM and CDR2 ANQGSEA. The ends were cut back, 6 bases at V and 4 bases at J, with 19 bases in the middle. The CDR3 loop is CSVRDGTQRGNTIYF. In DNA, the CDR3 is TGCAGCGTGAGGGACGGGACACAGAGAGGAAACACCATATATTTT.

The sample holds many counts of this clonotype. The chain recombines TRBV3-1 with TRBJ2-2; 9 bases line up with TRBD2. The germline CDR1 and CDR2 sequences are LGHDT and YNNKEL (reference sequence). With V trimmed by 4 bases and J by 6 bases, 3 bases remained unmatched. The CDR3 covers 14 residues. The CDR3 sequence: CASSLSGGSGELFF. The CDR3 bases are TGTGCCAGCAGCCTCAGCGGGGGGTCCGGGGAGCTGTTTTTT.

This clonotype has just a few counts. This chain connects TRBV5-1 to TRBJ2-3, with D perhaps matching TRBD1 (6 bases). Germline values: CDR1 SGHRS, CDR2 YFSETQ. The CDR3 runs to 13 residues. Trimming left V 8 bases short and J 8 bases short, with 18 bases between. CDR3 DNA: TGCGCCAGTAGCAGTACAGGGAAACCTACGCAGTATTTT. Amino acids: CASSSTGKPTQYF.

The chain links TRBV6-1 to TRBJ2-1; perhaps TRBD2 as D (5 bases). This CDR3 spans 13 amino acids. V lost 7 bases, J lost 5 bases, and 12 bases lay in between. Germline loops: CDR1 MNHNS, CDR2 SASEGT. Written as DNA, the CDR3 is TGTGCCAGCACGCGGAGGCAGAACAATGAGCAGTTCTTC. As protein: CASTRRQNNEQFF.

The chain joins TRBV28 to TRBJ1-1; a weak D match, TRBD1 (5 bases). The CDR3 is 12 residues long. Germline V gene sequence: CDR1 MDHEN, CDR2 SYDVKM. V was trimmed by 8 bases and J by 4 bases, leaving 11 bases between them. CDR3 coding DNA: TGTGCCAGCCGGGGGGGGATCACTGAAGCTTTCTTT. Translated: CASRGGITEAFF.